Shown below are 20 T cell receptor beta chains from a single sample sequenced in a study of blood T cell repertoires in COVID-19. The table came from immunoSEQ multiplex PCR; TCRdb's copy has only in-frame clones and leaves some out. The table lists approximately 250,000 clones, around 90% of them singletons. The sample consisted of peripheral blood. The origin of the receptors is a woman aged 70-85 years with COVID-19, enrolled during active disease.

CDR3 residues: CASSLGLADLSTDTQYF. The CDR3 nucleotides are TGTGCCAGCAGCTTGGGGCTAGCGGACTTGAGCACAGATACGCAGTATTTT. The gene calls are TRBV5-8 and TRBJ2-3; 7 bases line up with TRBD2. V lost 0 bases to trimming and J lost 0 bases; unmatched junction nucleotides: 7. This CDR3 has 17 amino acids. CDR1 and CDR2 from the germline V gene are SGHTS and YDEGEE.

The V and J genes are TRBV5-1 and TRBJ2-1; 12 bases agree with TRBD2. The V gene's germline CDR1 is SGHRS and CDR2 YFSETQ. The CDR3 is 14 residues long. Losses at the gene ends were 4 bases for V and 7 bases for J; bases not matched to a gene: 3. The CDR3 nucleotides are TGCGCCAGCAGCATAGGACTAGCGGGAAATGAGCAGTTCTTC. Amino acid sequence: CASSIGLAGNEQFF.

V usage is TRBV10-2 and J usage is TRBJ2-7; 10 bases align to TRBD2. CDR3 length equals 14 residues. The V segment lost 6 bases and the J segment 3 bases; nucleotides outside the gene matches: 5. Germline CDR1 is WSHSY and CDR2 is SAAADI. The CDR3 protein is CASRAAGGSYEQYF. DNA of the CDR3: TGCGCCAGCAGGGCAGCGGGAGGGAGCTACGAGCAGTACTTC.

The chain carries TRBV11-3 and TRBJ1-4, with a weak D call TRBD1 (5 bases). Looked up from germline, CDR1 is SGHNT and CDR2 is YENEEA. The CDR3 consists of 15 residues. Trimming removed 4 bases from V and 3 bases from J, with 12 bases in between. CDR3 nucleotides: TGTGCCAGCAGCTCCGGGGGGAGAGCTAATGAAAAACTGTTTTTT. It translates to CASSSGGRANEKLFF.

As for this clone: One end of the junction does not line up with germline, which may come from a read error. The V call is TRBV11-3, the J call TRBJ1-6, with TRBD1 matching 8 bases. From germline, CDR1 is SGHNT and CDR2 YENEEA. The CDR3 spans 15 residues. The CDR3 region has the DNA TGTGCCAGCAGCCGTACCGGGACAGGCCCCGAAAGGGTCTACTTT. This translates into CASSRTGTGPERVYF.

The J gene is TRBJ2-3, the V gene TRBV10-3; TRBD2 matches 7 bases. Germline V gives CDR1 ENHRY, CDR2 SYGVKD. This CDR3 comprises 16 residues. Unmatched junction bases numbered 10, after V lost 4 bases and J lost 3 bases. CDR3 residues: CAISASSGIGTDTQYF. CDR3 nucleotides: TGTGCCATCAGTGCCTCGAGCGGGATCGGGACAGATACGCAGTATTTT.

The chain is built from TRBV7-9 and TRBJ1-2, with TRBD1 as a possible D gene (5 bases). The V end was cut by 1 base, the J end by 1 base, with 10 bases between. The CDR3 has 15 amino acids. From germline, CDR1 is SEHNR and CDR2 FQNEAQ (reference sequence). CDR3 nucleotide sequence: TGTGCCAGCAGCTTAGGCGACAGCCTTAACTATGGCTACACCTTC. This codes for CASSLGDSLNYGYTF.

This chain joins TRBV2 and TRBJ1-5; D uncertain. The CDR3 is 13 amino acids. The V end lost 4 bases, the J end lost 7 bases, and 11 bases lay between the germline ends. Germline V gene data show CDR1 as SNHLY and CDR2 as FYNNEI. The CDR3 loop is CASSVSVLQPQHF. CDR3 DNA sequence: TGTGCCAGCAGTGTAAGCGTTCTCCAGCCCCAGCATTTT.

This clone was detected once. V and J are TRBV7-8 and TRBJ1-1, with TRBD1 matching 8 bases. Trimming took 5 bases from V and 2 from J; bases not matched to a gene: 7. In germline, CDR1 is SGHVS, CDR2 FQNEAQ. The CDR3 has 15 residues. DNA for the CDR3: TGTGCCAGCAGCCCTAGGGACAGGACCAACACTGAAGCTTTCTTT. Its translation is CASSPRDRTNTEAFF.

The V and J genes are TRBV5-5 and TRBJ1-3; no definite D call. In germline, CDR1 is SGHKS, CDR2 YYEKEE (reference sequence). The V end was cut by 0 bases, the J end by 0 bases, with 4 bases between. The CDR3 spans 14 residues. CDR3 region: CASSLDSSGNTIYF. In DNA form, the CDR3 reads TGTGCCAGCAGCTTGGACAGCTCTGGAAACACCATATATTTT.

CDR3 DNA: TGTGCCAGCCAAGGACACTCCGAAGGCTCACCCCTCCACTTT. This sequence encodes CASQGHSEGSPLHF. The gene calls are TRBV28 and TRBJ1-6; a weak D match, TRBD1 (5 bases). In germline, CDR1 is MDHEN, CDR2 SYDVKM. This CDR3 comprises 14 residues. V dropped 8 bases and J dropped 10 bases, with 18 bases sitting between them.

The rearrangement links TRBV6-5 to TRBJ1-5; 7 nucleotides line up with TRBD1. Germline CDR1 is MNHEY and CDR2 is SVGAGI. Germline trimming cut 8 bases from V and 7 bases from J; bases unmatched to any gene: 8. The CDR3 consists of 13 residues. The CDR3 DNA reads as TGTGCCAGCGGAAGGGGGCCAGGACAGCCCCAGCATTTT. It is translated as CASGRGPGQPQHF.

The chain employs TRBV28 and TRBJ1-4, with unresolved D. The CDR3 length is 12 residues. Trimming left V 9 bases short and J 4 bases short, with 9 bases between. Germline assignment: CDR1 MDHEN and CDR2 SYDVKM. In DNA form, the CDR3 reads TGTGCCAGTCCGGGAAATAATGAAAAACTGTTTTTT. It specifies CASPGNNEKLFF.

The chain has TRBV5-1 and TRBJ2-1; 10 positions match TRBD1. The CDR3 loop spans 16 amino acids. After removal of 4 bases from V and 8 bases from J, the junction contained 12 bases not matched to a gene. Germline V lookup: CDR1 SGHRS, CDR2 YFSETQ. The CDR3 region is CASSTMLGQGYHEQFF. The CDR3 nucleotides are TGCGCCAGCAGCACTATGCTGGGACAGGGGTACCATGAGCAGTTCTTC.

Written as DNA, the CDR3 is TGTGCCAGCAGTTACGACGGGAGGGGAGTCGACGAGCAGTACTTC. It codes for CASSYDGRGVDEQYF. The rearrangement joins TRBV6-5 to TRBJ2-7, with 8 bases lining up with TRBD2. CDR1 is MNHEY, CDR2 SVGAGI, per germline. This CDR3 has 15 residues. The V and J ends lost 2 bases and 5 bases, in that order; junction bases with no gene match: 8.

V gene TRBV4-2 combines with J gene TRBJ1-1, with unresolved D. This CDR3 has 15 residues. Trimming left V 0 bases short and J 1 base short, with 9 bases between. Per the germline V gene, CDR1 is LGHNA and CDR2 is YNFKEQ. The CDR3 spells CASSQEWETNTEAFF. The CDR3 bases are TGTGCCAGCAGCCAAGAGTGGGAGACGAACACTGAAGCTTTCTTT.

This chain uses TRBV18 with TRBJ1-1; 7 bases are shared with TRBD1. Unmatched junction bases numbered 6, after V lost 5 bases and J lost 6 bases. The germline V gene has CDR1 KGHSH and CDR2 LQKENI. The CDR3 sequence is 13 residues long. CDR3 in DNA: TGTGCCAGCTCATCTAATACAGGGGCTGAAGCTTTCTTT. Protein: CASSSNTGAEAFF.

In regard to this clone: Other DNA sequences in the sample encode the same CDR3. The rearrangement links TRBV6-5 to TRBJ1-2, with D perhaps TRBD1 (6 bases). There are 12 residues in the CDR3. Germline V lookup: CDR1 MNHEY, CDR2 SVGAGI. Trimming stripped 6 bases from V and 4 bases from J, with 9 bases between. In nucleotides, the CDR3 is TGTGCCAGCAGGGACAGCTTCTATGGCTACACCTTC. It is translated as CASRDSFYGYTF.

The CDR3 sequence: CASTKLAGGLYPNNEQFF. CDR3 DNA: TGTGCCAGCACCAAACTAGCGGGAGGCCTCTACCCAAACAATGAGCAGTTCTTC. The V and J genes are TRBV27 and TRBJ2-1; 12 nucleotides match TRBD2. Trimming cost V 7 bases and J 5 bases; bases outside gene matches: 15. This CDR3 region has 18 residues. The germline CDR1 and CDR2 sequences are MNHEY and SMNVEV (reference sequence).

The genes are TRBV28 and TRBJ1-1; D call uncertain. This CDR3 region has 15 residues. The V end was cut by 4 bases, the J end by 0 bases, with 12 bases between. The germline gives CDR1 MDHEN, CDR2 SYDVKM. CDR3 nucleotides: TGTGCCAGCAGTTCCCACCTCAGGATGAACACTGAAGCTTTCTTT. Translating gives CASSSHLRMNTEAFF.